The subject of this entry is one T cell receptor beta chain. Clones were sequenced by immunoSEQ multiplex PCR, and TCRdb holds only the in-frame ones, with some missing. This sample has roughly 120,000 clones; about 88% occur once, and the top ten carry about 3.4%. Between the trimmed V and J ends, which lost 3 bases and 1 base, there was a span of 8 bases. Germline lookup yields CDR1 SGHRS and CDR2 YFSETQ. The CDR3 is made up of 14 amino acids. This entry is derived from a study of blood T cell repertoires in COVID-19. The overall study: Italy, Spain and the United States were the sources of the convalescent and acute COVID-19 samples. T cells, B-cell-depleted T cells, or PBMCs provided the cDNA or gDNA that served as material.

The sample consisted of peripheral blood. This chain connects TRBV5-1 to TRBJ1-3; D unclear. The sequence was obtained from a middle-aged man with acute or convalescent COVID-19. CDR3 loop: CASSYEVSGNTIYF. The DNA for the CDR3 is TGCGCCAGCAGCTATGAGGTTTCTGGAAACACCATATATTTT.